The T cell receptor (beta chain) under discussion was sequenced for a study of cytomegalovirus exposure and HLA in healthy donors (dated by TCRdb to the late 2010s). Background on the whole study: According to an earlier analysis of 550 to 700 of the donors, about 179 million T cells yielded 117 million unique TCR beta sequences and approximately 300 Gb of sequence data. An early release that covered about 640 HLA-typed donors contained about 300 gigabases of sequencing data and 65 million to 100 million unique TCR sequences. The genetic ancestry cluster associated with self-reported Caucasian donors included 81% of the 398 genotyped donors. The aim of the study was to test whether cataloging public T cell receptors could identify signatures of past pathogen exposure. The T cell repertoires of 666 subjects were profiled by immunosequencing and related to cytomegalovirus serostatus. In addition to the first cohort of 666 subjects, a separate validation cohort of 130 or so different subjects was used. The study combined high-throughput TCR immunosequencing, statistical association of individual TCRs with disease status, and machine learning to predict cytomegalovirus infection status. In a later analysis, previously published TCR beta repertoires from 500 to 750 donors were re-analyzed and high-resolution HLA genotyping was added so that TCR occurrence patterns could be studied. In the later analysis, no new phenotypic data were used to find candidate immune exposures; instead, reliance was placed on TCR beta sequences and their occurrence across donors. To decide whether each TCR beta V gene segment behaved as functional or pseudogenic, an earlier analysis of some 600 of the donors relied on high-throughput TCR beta sequencing. Donor age, sex, ethnicity and CMV serostatus were collected together with the repertoire data. In a later genetic analysis, genome-wide SNP genotypes for about 55% of the roughly 700 donors were used, and that subset was treated as a discovery cohort. All discovery cohort repertoires had been generated on a single sequencing platform. HLA typing included class I and class II loci at four-digit resolution. The number of donors typed differed by locus, with about 629-630 for A, B, C, DRB1 and DQB1, roughly 550 for DQA1, over 600 for DPA1, and around 430 for DPB1. Several DR-DQ haplotypes were treated as single units for association and clustering because of strong linkage in the cohort. Across under 500 genotyped donors of the cohort, an average of about 220,000 unique TCR beta nucleotide sequences per donor were sequenced, and roughly a sixth of those sequences were non-productive. What the work shows at the level of the full study, not this receptor alone: Most TCR sequences were observed very rarely across donors, whereas some public TCRs were present in many individuals. According to a later analysis, parvovirus B19, influenza, CMV and Epstein-Barr virus appeared linked to several top co-occurrence clusters. Linkage disequilibrium might explain the correlated functional status among segregating V segments, but an unknown experimental factor could not be excluded. A further reported finding was that TCR beta sequences accurately predicted the HLA-A and HLA-B alleles for most subjects in the first cohort. In a later analysis, most CMV-associated TCR beta chains were found to appear HLA-restricted, with HLA associations seemingly driven largely by CMV exposure. In an earlier analysis of approximately 590 of the donors, most TCR beta V segments appeared in productive rearrangements about 87% or about 30% of the time, broadly matching IMGT annotations. A cluster of highly shared sequence variants was judged likely to represent a technical artifact of the sequencing pipeline. The only immune exposure information available for the cohort was CMV serostatus. In a later genetic analysis, a missense DCLRE1C variant was associated with V-gene and J-gene trimming of TCR beta chains, and the association was replicated in an independent cohort. A total of 150 to 200 TCR beta chains were listed by the study as associated with cytomegalovirus. Cytomegalovirus status was reported to be diagnosed by the classifier with high specificity and sensitivity in both the original and validation cohorts. According to a later genetic analysis, donors in an Asian-associated ancestry cluster had fewer N-insertions in productive TCRs than the roughly 700-donor mean. A later analysis found that HLA-associated TCR beta chains were more clonally expanded and had lower generation probabilities than equally common non-associated chains. The authors suggested that the approach could potentially be extended to other disease states and immunological phenotypes. Roughly uniform sequencing depth across donors was assumed in presence/absence analyses, although this assumption may not hold. When HLA alleles, especially DR and DQ, strongly co-occurred, TCR associations were difficult to assign to individual alleles. HLA typing was unavailable for some donors at each locus, so association tests used only the typed subset. Because counts were too low, roughly 16 rarely observed V segments, including chromosome 9 orphons, were left out of the earlier analysis of a few hundred of the donors. In vitro tests confirmed that a few of the cytomegalovirus-associated TCR beta chains recognize cytomegalovirus antigens. A later analysis associated about 17,000 TCR beta sequences with specific HLA alleles at a false discovery rate of 0.05. A later analysis found that TCR association rates varied across HLA loci, with DRB1 alleles showing the most associated TCRs and HLA-C alleles the fewest. The cohort was sequenced for TCR beta chains only, and without alpha or paired-chain data the features that could be detected were limited. Because the 87-base-pair reads could not distinguish some IMGT-functional V segments, including TRBV6-2 and TRBV6-3, those segments were excluded.

This clone has a single count. No cognate antigen has been identified for it. No per-base quality is available; no much larger clone lies one base away. Per the germline V gene, SGHDT is the CDR1 and YYEEEE is the CDR2. The cysteine opens and the phenylalanine closes a CDR3 of 14 amino acids. Here the CDR3 DNA is all that survives: 42 bases in frame from base 1. In total, 500 to 700 healthy bone marrow donors made up the cohort. At the time of sampling, every cohort member was nominally healthy, though immune exposures that went unrecorded were likely present. The donor tested CMV seronegative, placing the donor among the roughly 340 seronegative members of the cohort. A peripheral blood sample was collected from each donor, and TCR beta sequencing was performed on peripheral blood mononuclear cells. The Qiagen DNeasy Blood Extraction Kit was used to extract genomic DNA from the blood cell samples.

Library generation was performed with the immunoSEQ multiplex PCR assay. For the multiplex PCR, a mixture combining 60 forward primers for TCR Vbeta segments and 13 reverse primers for TCR Jbeta segments was used. Amplification of the CDR3 region of rearranged TCR beta genes was performed with a multiplex PCR assay on genomic DNA. On the Illumina HiSeq System, the amplified TCR beta libraries were sequenced as 87-base-pair reads. In the original analysis: Across the 500 to 850 repertoires, a later analysis counted tens of millions of unique TCR beta chains, roughly 11 million of which were shared by at least two donors. To remove PCR and sequencing errors, raw reads were error-corrected and collapsed into unique sequences using a nearest-neighbor algorithm that merged closely related sequences. V, D and J gene segments were assigned by aligning CDR3 sequences to IMGT reference sequences. For a sequence to be retained, at least a six-nucleotide match to both a V gene segment and a J gene segment was required. A rearrangement was called productive if the CDR3 had no stop codons and remained in frame with V and J, and every other rearrangement was called non-productive. CDR3 was defined by IMGT convention, running from the second conserved V-encoded cysteine to the conserved J-encoded phenylalanine. The earlier analysis of about 570 of the donors excluded any sequence lacking an unambiguous match to a single V gene segment. An earlier analysis of a few hundred of the donors called V segments functional above 56.7% productive rearrangements and segregating when the between-donor standard deviation exceeded 5%. A statistical classification framework was developed to diagnose cytomegalovirus status using the catalog of TCR beta chain sequences. In a later analysis, V and J genes were assigned by comparing TCR nucleotide sequences against IMGT/GENE-DB human TR gene sequences. A later analysis assigned CDR3 sequences and most-parsimonious VDJ recombination scenarios with the TCRdist pipeline. In a later analysis, every TCR beta chain was defined by the combination of its CDR3 amino acid sequence and its V-gene family, and reads without a unique V-gene family were dropped. To address suspected cross-contamination and a sequencing artifact, a later analysis removed approximately 590 highly shared, low-generation-probability nucleotide sequences. In a later analysis, a clonal expansion index was calculated for each public chain from normalized within-repertoire ranks of inferred template counts. In a later analysis, generation probabilities were computed using a VDJ recombination model fitted to out-of-frame rearrangements, and the results were checked against IGoR. Hypergeometric tests were used in a later analysis to score TCR-TCR, TCR-HLA and TCR-CMV co-occurrence, with a repertoire-size bias correction applied to the TCR pairs. In a later analysis, false discovery rates were estimated by permuting HLA or CMV assignments 20 times. In a later analysis, co-occurring TCRs were grouped using DBSCAN, with TCRdist sequence similarity added in when clustering inside HLA-allele-positive subsets. Co-occurrence clustering excluded repertoires with fewer than 30,000 or more than 120,000 public chains, plus five with anomalous nucleotide sharing. The source is immuneACCESS, and TCRdb retained only in-frame sequences with V and J called. Part of the clones is not carried over; for the studies checked, unresolved V genes explain less than half of this, and the remainder is unexplained. D and trimming were read from the DNA, whereas the V and J calls and clone size are those reported in that table. This sample gives around 140,000 clones in total; 75% to 85% of them show up just once. The top ten clones comprise approximately 0.99% of the sample.

The material sequenced was PBMCs. The receptor comes from a male donor in good health and CMV-seronegative. The V and J segments used are TRBV5-6 and TRBJ2-5, with the D segment possibly TRBD1 or TRBD2, each aligning over 6 bases. The J call may be mistaken, given a closer DNA end match to TRBJ2-7. The DNA is TGTGCCAGCAGCTTTAAGGAGGGGGCCTACGAGCAGTACTTC. Translated, this is CASSFKEGAYEQYF.